Presented here are 21 T cell receptor beta chains from one specimen sequenced in a study of T-cell memory formation after mild COVID-19. TCRdb used MiXCR to reprocess the 5' RACE reads, holding one entry per CDR3 protein. In the table there are 80,000 to 130,000 distinct CDR3 sequences, approximately 12% of which are singletons. Sequencing was done on a sample of PBMCs or a T cell subset sorted from them (not recorded which). The receptors here all came from a man between 18 and 35 years old who had mild COVID-19 (a few samples of this study predate the infection). Cell type and time point are not known.

This clonotype was seen many times. The gene calls are TRBV9 and TRBJ2-3; D is ambiguous. Germline V lookup: CDR1 SGDLS, CDR2 YYNGEE. With 3 bases removed from V and 6 bases from J, the gap between germline ends came to 14 bases. This CDR3 spans 14 amino acids. The CDR3: CASSAWGTGDTQYF. As DNA, the CDR3 is TGTGCCAGCAGCGCCTGGGGAACTGGGGATACGCAGTATTTT.

This clonotype was counted at least ten times. This chain joins TRBV20-1 and TRBJ2-3; a possible D gene is TRBD2 (7 bases). The germline V and J ends were trimmed by 0 bases and 2 bases, with 18 bases remaining between them. The CDR3 is 17 residues long. Germline V CDR1 and CDR2: DFQATT, SNEGSKA (reference sequence). As DNA, the CDR3 is TGCAGTGCTAGAGATCTCGGCGGGGGCCCCCTCACAGATACGCAGTATTTT. Translation gives CSARDLGGGPLTDTQYF.

The sample holds a few counts of this clonotype. The chain employs TRBV5-6 and TRBJ2-3; no clear D gene. The CDR3 sequence is 13 residues long. From germline, CDR1 is SGHDT and CDR2 YYEEEE. The germline V and J ends were trimmed by 0 bases and 2 bases, with 4 bases remaining between them. CDR3 amino acids: CASSLEFTDTQYF. In DNA, the CDR3 is TGTGCCAGCAGCTTGGAGTTCACAGATACGCAGTATTTT.

This clonotype occurred a few times. CDR3: CASRTSGVGGELFF. Written as DNA, the CDR3 is TGTGCCAGCAGGACTAGCGGGGTTGGCGGGGAGCTGTTTTTT. The rearrangement joins TRBV6-2 or TRBV6-3 to TRBJ2-2, with 11 bases that match TRBD2. J lost 7 bases, V lost 6 bases, and 4 bases had no gene match. The CDR3 has 14 amino acids. Per the germline V gene, CDR1 is MNHEY and CDR2 is SVGEGT.

A few counts support this clonotype. V is TRBV6-2 or TRBV6-3 and J is TRBJ1-2, with D uncertain. V lost 0 bases, J lost 8 bases, and 16 bases lay in between. This CDR3 spans 15 amino acids. CDR1 MNHEY and CDR2 SVGEGT come from the germline V gene. The CDR3 is CASSYSVGGSNGYTF. DNA for the CDR3: TGTGCCAGCAGTTACTCGGTAGGCGGGTCGAACGGCTACACCTTC.

The chain carries TRBV7-9 and TRBJ2-7; D gene ambiguous. Per germline, CDR1 SEHNR and CDR2 FQNEAQ (reference sequence). The CDR3 loop spans 14 amino acids. V was cut by 5 bases and J by 4 bases, with 15 bases left in between. CDR3 protein: CASSPSLNRYEQYF. CDR3 nucleotide sequence: TGTGCCAGCAGCCCCAGTCTCAACCGGTACGAGCAGTACTTC.

Only a few counts were recorded for this clonotype. CDR3: CASPPNPGDYTGELFF. In DNA, the CDR3 is TGTGCCAGCCCTCCCAACCCCGGGGATTACACCGGGGAGCTGTTTTTT. V usage is TRBV7-8 and J usage is TRBJ2-2; possible D gene TRBD2, 5 bases. V lost 8 bases and J lost 3, with 19 bases in between. This CDR3 is 16 amino acids long. The germline CDR1 and CDR2 sequences are SGHVS and FQNEAQ. The variable domain in full, with the rest retrieved from reference TRBV7-8 and TRBJ2-2, is GAGVSQSPRYKVAKRGQDVALRCDPISGHVSLFWYQQALGQGPEFLTYFQNEAQLDKSGLPSDRFFAERPEGSVSTLKIQRTQQEDSAVYLCASPPNPGDYTGELFFGEGSRLTVL.

The V gene is TRBV4-2, the J gene TRBJ2-3; the D call may be TRBD1 or TRBD2 (6 bases each). CDR1 is LGHNA, CDR2 YNFKEQ, per germline. Trimming left V 4 bases short and J 0 bases short, with 11 bases between. The length of the CDR3 is 15 residues. The CDR3 DNA reads TGTGCCAGCAGCCGAGGGGGGCGGAGCACAGATACGCAGTATTTT. Translation: CASSRGGRSTDTQYF.

The gene calls are TRBV29-1 and TRBJ2-3; no firm D call. V was pared by 4 bases and J by 0 bases, with 5 bases between. The length of the CDR3 is 12 residues. Germline assignment: CDR1 SQVTM and CDR2 ANQGSEA. The CDR3 bases are TGCAGCGTTGTGGGCAGCACAGATACGCAGTATTTT. Translated, it gives CSVVGSTDTQYF.

The V gene is TRBV7-9, the J gene TRBJ2-3; D may be TRBD2 (6 bases). Germline loops: CDR1 SEHNR, CDR2 FQNEAQ (reference sequence). The V end was cut by 5 bases, the J end by 0 bases, with 15 bases between. This CDR3 region has 16 residues. CDR3 bases: TGTGCCAGCAGCGGGCCGGGACTTGAAAGCACAGATACGCAGTATTTT. Its protein is CASSGPGLESTDTQYF.

This clonotype was seen a few times. The chain carries TRBV5-1 and TRBJ2-1; D unclear. The germline V and J ends were trimmed by 0 bases and 5 bases, with 12 bases remaining between them. This CDR3 region has 15 residues. Germline values: CDR1 SGHRS, CDR2 YFSETQ. The CDR3 DNA reads as TGCGCCAGCAGCTTGGCACTCCTTAGAGACAATGAGCAGTTCTTC. Amino acids: CASSLALLRDNEQFF.

In its sample, this clonotype was seen a few times. This rearrangement joins TRBV6-5 to TRBJ1-2; TRBD1 agrees at 7 bases. The ends lost 6 bases at V and 3 bases at J; junction bases unmatched: 7. The germline gives CDR1 MNHEY, CDR2 SVGAGI. This CDR3 contains 14 residues. The CDR3: CASRQTGTDYGYTF. In DNA, the CDR3 is TGTGCCAGCAGGCAGACAGGGACGGACTATGGCTACACCTTC.

This clonotype occurred a few times. The chain employs TRBV20-1 and TRBJ1-6; D is unresolved. Germline V gives CDR1 DFQATT, CDR2 SNEGSKA (reference sequence). This CDR3 spans 15 amino acids. Deletions cut 3 bases from V and 3 bases from J, with 12 bases between. The CDR3 protein is CSARDEVRYNSPLHF. CDR3 nucleotide sequence: TGCAGTGCTAGGGACGAGGTTCGCTATAATTCACCCCTCCACTTT.

The rearrangement links TRBV2 to TRBJ2-2; the D gene is possibly TRBD2 (5 bases). V was pared by 8 bases and J by 0 bases, with 13 bases between. The CDR3 runs to 15 residues. Germline V lookup: CDR1 SNHLY, CDR2 FYNNEI. The CDR3 nucleotides read TGTGCCAGCGGCGCGGGCCCTACGAACACCGGGGAGCTGTTTTTT. Its protein product is CASGAGPTNTGELFF.

This chain connects TRBV7-7 to TRBJ2-3; D may be TRBD2 (5 bases). The CDR3 has 14 residues. Germline V gene data show CDR1 as SSHAT and CDR2 as FNYEAQ (reference sequence). V dropped 5 bases and J dropped 3 bases, with 12 bases sitting between them. For the CDR3, the DNA is TGTGCCAGCAGCCCCCGACTACAGACAGATACGCAGTATTTT. Encoded protein: CASSPRLQTDTQYF.

This clonotype was observed a few times. V gene TRBV5-1 combines with J gene TRBJ2-7; 8 positions agree with TRBD1. This CDR3 is 16 amino acids long. Trimming cost V 2 bases and J 5 bases; bases outside gene matches: 12. In germline, CDR1 is SGHRS, CDR2 YFSETQ. The CDR3 spells CASSFLSPGQGDEQYF. The CDR3 DNA reads TGCGCCAGCAGCTTTTTATCCCCTGGACAGGGCGACGAGCAGTACTTC.

In this sample, this clonotype turned up once. The chain combines TRBV6-2 or TRBV6-3 with TRBJ2-7; 7 bases are a match to TRBD2. This CDR3 is built from 13 residues. V was clipped by 6 bases and J by 5 bases; unmatched bases: 7. Germline V CDR1 and CDR2: MNHEY, SVGEGT. The CDR3 bases are TGTGCCAGCAGCACACGGCGGGGGAACGAGCAGTACGTC. It codes for CASSTRRGNEQYV.

The chain links TRBV5-1 to TRBJ1-6; D gene unclear. With 2 bases removed from V and 6 bases from J, the gap between germline ends came to 9 bases. Germline assignment: CDR1 SGHRS and CDR2 YFSETQ. This CDR3 contains 14 residues. The CDR3: CASSLAGANSPLHF. The CDR3 DNA sequence: TGCGCCAGCAGCTTAGCAGGTGCTAATTCACCCCTCCACTTT.

This clonotype was seen a handful of times. The V call is TRBV6-2 or TRBV6-3, the J call TRBJ2-4; 7 nucleotides match TRBD2. The CDR3 is 15 residues long. Germline trimming cut 6 bases from V and 0 bases from J; bases unmatched to any gene: 5. Germline-derived CDR1 and CDR2 are MNHEY and SVGEGT. DNA for the CDR3: TGTGCCAGCAGCCCGGGGGGACTAGCCAAAAACATTCAGTACTTC. This encodes CASSPGGLAKNIQYF.

This clonotype was found a few times. The chain links TRBV27 to TRBJ2-7, with TRBD2 matching 7 bases. This CDR3 has 13 amino acids. Germline CDR1 and CDR2: MNHEY and SMNVEV (reference sequence). V trimming: 6 bases; J trimming: 5 bases; junction bases outside the gene matches: 7. The CDR3 DNA is TGTGCCAGCAGCCGCGGACTAGTCCACGAGCAGTACGTC. Its translation is CASSRGLVHEQYV.

This clonotype was seen a handful of times. The CDR3 sequence is CASSPPGEREQYV. CDR3 bases: TGTGCCAGCAGCCCTCCGGGGGAAAGAGAGCAGTACGTC. The chain recombines TRBV6-6 with TRBJ2-7; D possibly corresponds to TRBD2 (6 bases). This CDR3 comprises 13 residues. The germline V and J ends were trimmed by 6 bases and 7 bases, with 16 bases remaining between them. Per germline, CDR1 MNHNY and CDR2 SVGAGI (reference sequence).